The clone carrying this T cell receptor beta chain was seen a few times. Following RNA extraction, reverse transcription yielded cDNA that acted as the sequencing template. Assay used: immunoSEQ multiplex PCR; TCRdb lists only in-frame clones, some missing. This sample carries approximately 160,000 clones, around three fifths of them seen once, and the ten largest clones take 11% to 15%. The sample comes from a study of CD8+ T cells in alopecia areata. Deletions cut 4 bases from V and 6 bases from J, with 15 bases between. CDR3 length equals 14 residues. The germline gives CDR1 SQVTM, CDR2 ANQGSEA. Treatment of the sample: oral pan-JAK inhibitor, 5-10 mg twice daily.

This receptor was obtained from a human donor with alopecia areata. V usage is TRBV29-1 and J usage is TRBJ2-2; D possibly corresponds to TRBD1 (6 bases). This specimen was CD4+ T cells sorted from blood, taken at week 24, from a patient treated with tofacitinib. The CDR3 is CSVAPTGQPGELFF. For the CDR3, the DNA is TGCAGCGTTGCACCCACAGGGCAACCCGGGGAGCTGTTTTTT.